One and the same sample provided the 3 T cell receptor beta chains below, sequenced in a study of CXCR3-negative and CXCR3-positive naive CD8 T cells. Study-level results: Comparison of naive cells showed more hydrophobic TRB CDR3s in CXCR3-positive than in CXCR3-negative naive cells.

Which antigens these TCRs recognize remains unknown. The authors prepared UMI-labeled TRB cDNA libraries by 5' RACE. One entry per CDR3 protein, without DNA, is what TCRdb gives after re-calling the 5' RACE reads. This sample's table reports under 150,000 distinct CDR3 sequences. Source material: naive CXCR3+ CD8+ T cells from blood. The subset was: CD45RO-CCR7+CD27+CD95- naive CD8+ T cells expressing CXCR3 (TNR3+). All receptors derive from a human donor in good health. Some clones in this sample may be carry-over from other donors' samples.

The CDR3 sequence: CASSVGGTTNEKLFF. The chain couples TRBV9 to TRBJ1-4; TCRdb indicates TRBD1, and absent DNA this call remains unverified. CDR3 length: 15 residues. Germline assignment: CDR1 SGDLS and CDR2 YYNGEE.

The chain joins TRBV7-2 to TRBJ2-7; TCRdb proposes TRBD1, but this gene call is untestable without DNA. This CDR3 has 16 residues. Germline V CDR1 and CDR2: SGHTA, FQGNSA. The chain's CDR3 is CASSFTAGTATYEQYF.

V is TRBV7-2 and J is TRBJ2-7; TCRdb outputs TRBD2, but without DNA this stays unchecked. This CDR3 spans 15 amino acids. The germline V gene has CDR1 SGHTA and CDR2 FQGNSA. The CDR3 loop reads CASTPSFSGGYEQYF.